The 27 T cell receptor beta chains below all came from one sample that was sequenced in a study of early T cells in non-severe SARS-CoV-2 infection. TCRdb analysed the 5' RACE reads with MiXCR anew, one entry per CDR3 protein. The table records 95,000 to 100,000 distinct CDR3 sequences, roughly 13% of them present only once. The sequencing input was whole blood. All receptors come from an adult who was a healthcare worker with PCR-confirmed SARS-CoV-2 infection or an uninfected control (not recorded which).

This clonotype was picked up many times. V usage is TRBV10-2 and J usage is TRBJ1-1; a possible D gene is TRBD1 (5 bases). V lost 4 bases to trimming and J lost 5 bases, with 11 bases between them. Germline values: CDR1 WSHSY, CDR2 SAAADI. The CDR3 is made up of 13 amino acids. For the CDR3, the DNA is TGCGCCAGCAGTGGGGGACGTCGTACTGAAGCTTTCTTT. Translated, it gives CASSGGRRTEAFF.

This clonotype has ten or more counts. The chain carries TRBV5-1 and TRBJ1-3, with no clear D. CDR1 SGHRS and CDR2 YFSETQ come from the germline V gene. V was clipped by 7 bases and J by 0 bases, with 11 bases between them. The CDR3 extends over 14 amino acids. CDR3 coding DNA: TGCGCCAGCGTGAGGGCCCGCTCTGGAAACACCATATATTTT. Protein: CASVRARSGNTIYF.

This clonotype appeared a few times. CDR3 in amino acids: CSAGQGTRYSNQPQHF. The CDR3 DNA follows: TGCAGTGCCGGACAGGGGACCAGGTATAGCAATCAGCCCCAGCATTTT. The chain combines TRBV20-1 with TRBJ1-5, with 9 bases aligning to TRBD1. Germline CDR1 and CDR2: DFQATT and SNEGSKA (reference sequence). With 6 bases clipped from V and 0 bases from J, the junction kept 9 bases outside the gene matches. The CDR3 runs 16 residues.

V usage is TRBV2 and J usage is TRBJ1-4; D unresolved. Trimming cost V 3 bases and J 5 bases, with 4 bases left between them. Per the germline V gene, CDR1 is SNHLY and CDR2 is FYNNEI. This CDR3 is 12 amino acids long. CDR3 region: CASSESNEKLFF. In DNA, the CDR3 is TGTGCCAGCAGTGAGTCCAATGAAAAACTGTTTTTT.

This chain connects TRBV9 to TRBJ2-7; TRBD1 or TRBD2 may be the D gene (6 bases each). Germline-derived CDR1 and CDR2 are SGDLS and YYNGEE. V lost 4 bases, J lost 3 bases, and 17 bases lay in between. This CDR3 has 15 amino acids. The CDR3 reads CASSPGGAAFYEQYF. The CDR3 DNA reads as TGTGCCAGCAGCCCCGGGGGCGCCGCTTTCTACGAGCAGTACTTC.

This clonotype showed up just a few times. The CDR3 DNA follows: TGTGCCAGCAGGAGGGAACTAGCGGGGGGGCCAGATACGCAGTATTTT. Translating gives CASRRELAGGPDTQYF. The chain couples TRBV6-2 or TRBV6-3 to TRBJ2-3; 13 bases agree with TRBD2. The CDR3 has 16 residues. Germline V CDR1 and CDR2: MNHEY, SVGEGT. J was trimmed by 4 bases and V by 6 bases; bases with no gene match: 7.

This clonotype has ten or more counts. The chain is built from TRBV12-3 or TRBV12-4 and TRBJ1-2, with D unresolved. Trimming cost V 3 bases and J 3 bases, with 14 bases left between them. The CDR3 covers 15 residues. The CDR3 DNA sequence: TGTGCCAGCAGTTTCGGTATAGGTTCGGACTATGGCTACACCTTC. Its protein is CASSFGIGSDYGYTF.

This clonotype was found many times. The chain joins TRBV11-2 to TRBJ1-2, with 8 bases fitting TRBD1. This CDR3 is 14 amino acids long. Losses at the gene ends were 3 bases for V and 6 bases for J; bases not matched to a gene: 6. The germline V gene encodes CDR1 SGHAT and CDR2 FQNNGV. CDR3 in amino acids: CASSFRQGTNGYTF. The CDR3 DNA reads as TGTGCCAGCAGCTTCCGACAGGGGACTAATGGCTACACCTTC.

On this clonotype: At one end the junction does not follow the germline gene, possibly because of a read error. The chain uses TRBV19 and TRBJ2-7; TRBD2 might be the D (5 bases). CDR1 LNHDA and CDR2 SQIVND come from the germline V gene (reference sequence). The length of the CDR3 is 17 residues. This chain's CDR3 is CAGSIAIAATHYYEQYF. For the CDR3, the DNA is TGTGCCGGTAGTATAGCGATCGCAGCCACCCACTACTACGAGCAGTACTTC.

The gene calls are TRBV6-6 and TRBJ1-2; D is perhaps TRBD1 (6 bases). The V end lost 7 bases, the J end lost 7 bases, and 10 bases lay between the germline ends. The germline V gene has CDR1 MNHNY and CDR2 SVGAGI (reference sequence). CDR3 length: 11 residues. The CDR3: CASTGTSGYTF. CDR3 DNA sequence: TGTGCCAGCACCGGGACATCTGGCTACACCTTC.

This clonotype occurred many times. As DNA, the CDR3 is TGTGCCAGCAGCTTAAGTATCACCGGGGAGCTGTTTTTT. Its translation is CASSLSITGELFF. The V gene is TRBV11-1, the J gene TRBJ2-2; D is undetermined. The V end lost 2 bases, the J end lost 4 bases, and 5 bases lay between the germline ends. CDR1 is SGHAT, CDR2 FQDESV, per germline (reference sequence). This CDR3 contains 13 residues.

The chain employs TRBV6-5 and TRBJ2-3; 13 bases map to TRBD2. The V gene end was trimmed by 6 bases and the J gene end by 3 bases; junction bases not matched to a gene: 12. Looked up from germline, CDR1 is MNHEY and CDR2 is SVGAGI. The CDR3 totals 18 residues. In nucleotides, the CDR3 is TGTGCCAGCAGGCCGTTGAGGACTAGCGGGGGCCTGACAGATACGCAGTATTTT. Translating it yields CASRPLRTSGGLTDTQYF.

This clonotype was recorded at least ten times. The rearrangement joins TRBV7-9 to TRBJ2-3; D might be TRBD1 (6 bases). Trimming stripped 4 bases from V and 6 bases from J, with 8 bases between. Germline V CDR1 and CDR2: SEHNR, FQNEAQ (reference sequence). The CDR3 is 12 amino acids. DNA for the CDR3: TGTGCCAGCAGCTGGGGGCCGGATACGCAGTATTTT. Amino acid sequence: CASSWGPDTQYF.

This clonotype was observed a handful of times. The gene calls are TRBV7-9 and TRBJ2-1, with a weak D call TRBD2 (5 bases). Germline loops: CDR1 SEHNR, CDR2 FQNEAQ (reference sequence). This CDR3 is built from 16 residues. The ends were cut back, 1 base at V and 6 bases at J, with 16 bases in the middle. The CDR3 protein is CASSLGGSMGGNEQFF. Written as DNA, the CDR3 is TGTGCCAGCAGCTTAGGAGGGTCCATGGGTGGCAATGAGCAGTTCTTC. Together with reference TRBV7-9 and TRBJ2-1, the CDR3 gives the full variable domain: DTGVSQNPRHKITKRGQNVTFRCDPISEHNRLYWYRQTLGQGPEFLTYFQNEAQLEKSRLLSDRFSAERPKGSFSTLEIQRTEQGDSAMYLCASSLGGSMGGNEQFFGPGTRLTVL.

This chain joins TRBV2 and TRBJ2-3, with TRBD2 matching over 9 bases. Germline lookup yields CDR1 SNHLY and CDR2 FYNNEI. CDR3 size: 17 residues. Trimming at V came to 1 base and at J to 1 base, leaving 6 bases not matched to a gene. The CDR3 loop is CASSEGVGTSRTDTQYF. CDR3 in DNA: TGTGCCAGCAGTGAAGGGGTGGGGACTAGCCGCACAGATACGCAGTATTTT.

In this sample, this clonotype turned up many times. The chain has TRBV12-3 or TRBV12-4 and TRBJ1-5; unclear D gene. The CDR3 covers 12 residues. V was shortened by 2 bases and J by 10 bases, with 9 bases between the two germline ends. The CDR3 DNA reads TGTGCCAGCAGTTTACCACACTCTCCCCAGCATTTT. The encoded protein is CASSLPHSPQHF.

The table lists this clonotype with a few counts. Here the CDR3 DNA reads TGTGCCAGCAGCTTCGAACAGACTAACACTGAAGCTTTCTTT. This codes for CASSFEQTNTEAFF. The V gene is TRBV5-6, the J gene TRBJ1-1; D call uncertain. The CDR3 length is 14 residues. Per germline, CDR1 SGHDT and CDR2 YYEEEE. Between the trimmed V and J ends, which lost 2 bases and 2 bases, there was a span of 10 bases.

This clonotype was seen a few times. The chain has TRBV5-5 and TRBJ2-1, with a possible D match to TRBD2 (5 bases). The CDR3 runs 15 residues. The V end lost 0 bases, the J end lost 4 bases, and 11 bases lay between the germline ends. Germline-derived CDR1 and CDR2 are SGHKS and YYEKEE (reference sequence). The CDR3 nucleotides are TGTGCCAGCAGCTTGGGTGAGCGGCGTTACAATGAGCAGTTCTTC. Protein: CASSLGERRYNEQFF.

This clonotype was counted many times. The rearrangement links TRBV29-1 to TRBJ1-2, with D tentatively TRBD1 (5 bases). Trimming took 7 bases from V and 3 from J, leaving 9 bases between them. Per germline, CDR1 SQVTM and CDR2 ANQGSEA. The CDR3 is made up of 11 amino acids. The DNA of the CDR3 is TGCAGCGCCGGGACGGACTATGGCTACACCTTC. This translates into CSAGTDYGYTF.

J is TRBJ2-1 and V is TRBV28, with 9 bases aligning to TRBD2. The CDR3 totals 17 residues. Germline V lookup: CDR1 MDHEN, CDR2 SYDVKM. With 6 bases clipped from V and 8 bases from J, the junction kept 17 bases outside the gene matches. CDR3 nucleotide sequence: TGTGCCAGCAGCAAAACCCGAGGCGGGGGGGCCTTGCATGAGCAGTTCTTC. This gives the protein CASSKTRGGGALHEQFF.

In this sample, this clonotype turned up many times. V and J are TRBV11-2 and TRBJ2-1; perhaps TRBD2 as D (6 bases). Trimming pared 3 bases from V and 6 bases from J, leaving 18 bases between. Germline V gene lookup returns CDR1 SGHAT and CDR2 FQNNGV. The CDR3 has 16 amino acids. This chain's CDR3 is CASSFRGTSGVNEQFF. The CDR3 DNA is TGTGCCAGCAGCTTTCGCGGGACCTCGGGGGTCAATGAGCAGTTCTTC.

At least ten counts were recorded for this clonotype. The chain carries TRBV12-5 and TRBJ1-1, with D unclear. V lost 3 bases to trimming and J lost 3 bases, with 8 bases between them. This CDR3 spans 13 amino acids. Germline values: CDR1 LGHNT, CDR2 FRNRAP. This chain's CDR3 is CASGFSGDTEAFF. The CDR3 DNA follows: TGTGCTAGTGGTTTTTCCGGGGACACTGAAGCTTTCTTT.

This clonotype showed up many times. The chain has TRBV7-9 and TRBJ2-7; D may correspond to TRBD1 or TRBD2 (6 bases each). Germline V gene data show CDR1 as SEHNR and CDR2 as FQNEAQ (reference sequence). The CDR3 spans 15 residues. Trimming removed 5 bases at V and 2 bases at J, with 16 bases between. CDR3 residues: CASSPGGTSPYEQYF. CDR3 nucleotide sequence: TGTGCCAGCAGCCCCGGGGGCACAAGCCCCTACGAGCAGTACTTC.

This clonotype has at least ten counts. The rearrangement joins TRBV7-2 to TRBJ1-5; D is unclear. V lost 7 bases, J lost 0 bases, and 10 bases lay in between. The CDR3 totals 14 residues. Germline loops: CDR1 SGHTA, CDR2 FQGNSA. The CDR3 protein is CASNTPGSNQPQHF. The CDR3 DNA sequence: TGTGCCAGCAATACTCCGGGTAGCAATCAGCCCCAGCATTTT. The whole variable domain, filled in from reference TRBV7-2 and TRBJ1-5, reads GAGVSQSPSNKVTEKGKDVELRCDPISGHTALYWYRQSLGQGLEFLIYFQGNSAPDKSGLPSDRFSAERTGGSVSTLTIQRTQQEDSAVYLCASNTPGSNQPQHFGDGTRLSIL.

This clonotype was counted ten times or more. The rearrangement joins TRBV4-2 to TRBJ2-2, with a tentative D call TRBD2 (7 bases). The length of the CDR3 is 17 residues. Trimming removed 0 bases from V and 6 bases from J, with 17 bases in between. Per germline, CDR1 LGHNA and CDR2 YNFKEQ. In DNA form, the CDR3 reads TGTGCCAGCAGCCAAGATGGAGGGAGGGGGTTGGCCGGGGAGCTGTTTTTT. Amino acids: CASSQDGGRGLAGELFF.

This clonotype was counted at least ten times. This chain connects TRBV25-1 to TRBJ2-2, with 10 bases aligning to TRBD1. Germline V gives CDR1 MGHDK, CDR2 SYGVNS. After removal of 8 bases from V and 7 bases from J, the junction contained 4 bases not matched to a gene. The CDR3 totals 13 residues. The CDR3 DNA reads as TGTGCCAGCGGGGGACAGGGGAACGGGGAGCTGTTTTTT. It translates to CASGGQGNGELFF. Full variable domain (remainder filled in from reference TRBV25-1 and TRBJ2-2): EADIYQTPRYLVIGTGKKITLECSQTMGHDKMYWYQQDPGMELHLIHYSYGVNSTEKGDLSSESTVSRIRTEHFPLTLESARPSHTSQYLCASGGQGNGELFFGEGSRLTVL.

This rearrangement joins TRBV11-2 to TRBJ1-2; a possible D gene is TRBD1 (5 bases). The CDR3 is 14 residues long. Trimming left V 8 bases short and J 3 bases short, with 16 bases between. CDR1 SGHAT and CDR2 FQNNGV come from the germline V gene. CDR3 loop: CASWTPRQHYGYTF. The CDR3 DNA reads TGTGCCAGCTGGACCCCCCGACAGCACTATGGCTACACCTTC.